This entry is about one T cell receptor beta chain. This clone's antigen is unknown. Base qualities are missing; no much larger clone stands one base away. The germline V end is reduced by 2 bases and the J end by 5 bases; junction bases left unmatched: 11. The CDR3 covers 17 residues, taking in both the cysteine and the phenylalanine. The only DNA kept is the CDR3, 51 bases in frame from the first base. Sequences MDHEN (CDR1) and SYDVKM (CDR2) are obtained from the germline V gene. The immunoSEQ Assay, a bias-controlled multiplex PCR, was used to amplify TCRbeta CDR3 regions from genomic DNA. The study's own analysis went as follows. The number of nucleated cells in each sample was estimated from the amplification of reference gene primers within the assay. To quantify the absolute abundance of each unique TCRbeta CDR3 rearrangement, sequence reads were collapsed and filtered. For each sample, productive Simpson clonality was calculated by taking the square root of Simpson's diversity index across productive rearrangements. TCRdb took this table from immuneACCESS and kept in-frame rearrangements with V and J called. Such tables lack part of the clones; where checked against another copy, unresolved V genes explain under half of the gap, and the rest is unexplained. D and trimming were read from the DNA, whereas the V and J calls and clone size are those reported in that table. This sample gives 180,000 or so clones in total; more than 75% of them show up just once. The ten largest clones add up to around 15% of the sample.

This sample stems from a study of blood T cell repertoires in COVID-19 (dated by TCRdb to 2020 to 2021). At the level of the whole study: Collaborator samples came from the United States, Italy and Spain and covered acute and convalescent phases of COVID-19. Subjects who had been exposed to COVID-19, were actively infected with it, or had recovered from it provided the deeply sampled blood TCRbeta repertoires that made up the dataset. HLA class I and class II types, where available, came from metadata supplied by the sample provider rather than from assay-based typing. Nearly every sample came with metadata listing a de-identified subject ID, COVID-19 status, age in years and sex. Samples were obtained from the ongoing ImmuneRACE study (first 160 participants) and from 1,200 or so subjects provided by 6 global collaborators. The prospective study material was composed of cDNA or gDNA derived from T cells, B-cell-depleted T cells, or PBMCs. A freely available public database, intended as a resource for researchers studying the immune response to SARS-CoV-2, is where the repertoires were released. The research as a whole found: How much clinical and demographic metadata was included differed by source and by participant, and the metadata was provided uncurated.

Participants in the prospective study were aged 18 to 89 years, lived in some 24 United States geographic areas, and enrolled through a virtual design. In the prospective study, participants were assigned to cohorts based on the clinical history participants reported in a screening survey and a study questionnaire. A participant counted as exposed if, within 2 weeks of entering the study, that participant had been in contact with someone who had a PCR-confirmed or clinician-diagnosed COVID-19 case. Mobile phlebotomists in the prospective study collected whole blood, serum and a nasopharyngeal or oropharyngeal swab from every participant. Participants in the prospective study had the option to provide additional blood draws and questionnaires over a roughly 2-month period. Blood samples from the prospective study were shipped frozen or at room temperature prior to DNA extraction.

The clonotype comes from a man in his 60s who had been exposed to COVID-19. The V gene is TRBV28 and the J gene is TRBJ1-2; 10 bases in between match TRBD1. The material sequenced was PBMCs or T cells enriched from blood (not recorded which). In nucleotide form, the sequence is TGTGCCAGCAGTTTAGGAGGAGCGACAGGGGGCCGGTATGGCTACACCTTC. Translated, it gives CASSLGGATGGRYGYTF.